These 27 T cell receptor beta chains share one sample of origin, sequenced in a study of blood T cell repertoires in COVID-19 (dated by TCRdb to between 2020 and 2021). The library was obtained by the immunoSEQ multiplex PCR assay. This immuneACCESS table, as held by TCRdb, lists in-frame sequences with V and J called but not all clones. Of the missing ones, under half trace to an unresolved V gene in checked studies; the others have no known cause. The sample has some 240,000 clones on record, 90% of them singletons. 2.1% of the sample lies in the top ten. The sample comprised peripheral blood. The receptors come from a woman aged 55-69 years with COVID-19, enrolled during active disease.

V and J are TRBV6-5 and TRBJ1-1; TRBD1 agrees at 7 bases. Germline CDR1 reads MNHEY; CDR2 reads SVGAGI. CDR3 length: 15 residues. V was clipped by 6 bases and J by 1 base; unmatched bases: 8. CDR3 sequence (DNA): TGTGCCAGCAGGTTACAGGGGACGGCGAACACTGAAGCTTTCTTT. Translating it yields CASRLQGTANTEAFF.

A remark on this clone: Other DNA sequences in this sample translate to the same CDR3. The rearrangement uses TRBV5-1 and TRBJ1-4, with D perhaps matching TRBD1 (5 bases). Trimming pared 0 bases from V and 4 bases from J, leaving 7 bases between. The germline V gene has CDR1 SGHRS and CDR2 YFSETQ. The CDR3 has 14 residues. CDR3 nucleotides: TGCGCCAGCAGCTTGGGACAGATTAATGAAAAACTGTTTTTT. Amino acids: CASSLGQINEKLFF.

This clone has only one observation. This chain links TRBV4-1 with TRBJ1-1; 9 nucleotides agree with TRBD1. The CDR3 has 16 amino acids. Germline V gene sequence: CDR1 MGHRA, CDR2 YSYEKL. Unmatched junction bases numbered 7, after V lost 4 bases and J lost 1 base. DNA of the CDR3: TGCGCCAGCAGCCCCTACCGGGACAGGGCGAACACTGAAGCTTTCTTT. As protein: CASSPYRDRANTEAFF.

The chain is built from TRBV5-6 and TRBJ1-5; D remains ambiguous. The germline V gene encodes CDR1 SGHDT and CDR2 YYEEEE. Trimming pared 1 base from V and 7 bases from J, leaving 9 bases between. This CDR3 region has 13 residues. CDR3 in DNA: TGTGCCAGCAGCTTGTACAGTCGACAGCCCCAGCATTTT. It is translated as CASSLYSRQPQHF.

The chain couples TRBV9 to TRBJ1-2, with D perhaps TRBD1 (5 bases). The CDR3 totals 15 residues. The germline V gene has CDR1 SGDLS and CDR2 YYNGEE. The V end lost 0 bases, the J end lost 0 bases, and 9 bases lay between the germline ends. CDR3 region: CASSVEPTANYGYTF. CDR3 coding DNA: TGTGCCAGCAGCGTAGAACCGACAGCTAACTATGGCTACACCTTC.

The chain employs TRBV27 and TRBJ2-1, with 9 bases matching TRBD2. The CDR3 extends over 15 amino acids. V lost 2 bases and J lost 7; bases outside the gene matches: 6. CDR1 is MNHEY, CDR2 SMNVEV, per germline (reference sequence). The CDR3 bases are TGTGCCAGCAGTTTAGCGGGGGGGCCAGGTAATGAGCAGTTCTTC. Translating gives CASSLAGGPGNEQFF.

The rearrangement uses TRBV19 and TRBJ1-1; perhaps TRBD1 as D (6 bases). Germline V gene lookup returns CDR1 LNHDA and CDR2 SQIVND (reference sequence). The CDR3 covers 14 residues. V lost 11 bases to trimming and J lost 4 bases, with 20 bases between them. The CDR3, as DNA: TGTGCCGGGACGGACAGACGTGAAGCCACTGAAGCTTTCTTT. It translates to CAGTDRREATEAFF.

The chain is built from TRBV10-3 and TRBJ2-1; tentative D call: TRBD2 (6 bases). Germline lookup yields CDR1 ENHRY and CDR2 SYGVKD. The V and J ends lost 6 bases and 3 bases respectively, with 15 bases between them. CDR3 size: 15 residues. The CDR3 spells CAIRGSSAFYNEQFF. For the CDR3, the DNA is TGTGCCATCAGGGGATCTAGCGCTTTCTACAATGAGCAGTTCTTC.

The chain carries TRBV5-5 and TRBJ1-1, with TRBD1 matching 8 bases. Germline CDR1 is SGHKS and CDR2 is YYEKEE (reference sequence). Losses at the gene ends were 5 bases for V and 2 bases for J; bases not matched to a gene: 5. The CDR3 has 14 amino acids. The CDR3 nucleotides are TGTGCCAGCAGGTACGACAGGGGAAACACTGAAGCTTTCTTT. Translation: CASRYDRGNTEAFF.

The CDR3 DNA sequence: TGTGCCAGCAGCTTATGGTCAGCGGGGGTTAGCACAGATACGCAGTATTTT. Translated: CASSLWSAGVSTDTQYF. This chain joins TRBV7-6 and TRBJ2-3, with 8 bases lining up with TRBD2. The germline gives CDR1 SGHVS, CDR2 FNYEAQ. The CDR3 is 17 amino acids. The V gene end was trimmed by 2 bases and the J gene end by 0 bases; junction bases not matched to a gene: 7. The variable domain in full, completed from reference TRBV7-6 and TRBJ2-3, reads GAGVSQSPRYKVTKRGQDVALRCDPISGHVSLYWYRQALGQGPEFLTYFNYEAQQDKSGLPNDRFSAERPEGSISTLTIQRTEQRDSAMYRCASSLWSAGVSTDTQYFGPGTRLTVL.

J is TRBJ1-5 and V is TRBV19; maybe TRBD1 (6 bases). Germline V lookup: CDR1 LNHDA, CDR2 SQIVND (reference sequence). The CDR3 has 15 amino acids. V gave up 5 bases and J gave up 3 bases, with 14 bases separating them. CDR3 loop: CASSPKQGLNQPQHF. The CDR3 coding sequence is TGTGCCAGTAGTCCTAAACAGGGTCTCAATCAGCCCCAGCATTTT.

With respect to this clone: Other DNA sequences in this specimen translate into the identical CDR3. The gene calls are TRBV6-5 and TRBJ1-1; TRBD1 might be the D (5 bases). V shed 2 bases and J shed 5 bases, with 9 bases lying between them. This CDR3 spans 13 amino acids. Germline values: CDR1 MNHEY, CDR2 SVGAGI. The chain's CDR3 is CASSYTGGTEAFF. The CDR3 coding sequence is TGTGCCAGCAGTTACACGGGGGGAACTGAAGCTTTCTTT.

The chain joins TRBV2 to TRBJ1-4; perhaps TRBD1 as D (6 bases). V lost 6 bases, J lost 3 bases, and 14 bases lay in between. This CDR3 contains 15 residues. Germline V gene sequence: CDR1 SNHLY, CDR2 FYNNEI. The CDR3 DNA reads TGTGCCAGCAGGGTTACAGGGATCCCTAATGAAAAACTGTTTTTT. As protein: CASRVTGIPNEKLFF.

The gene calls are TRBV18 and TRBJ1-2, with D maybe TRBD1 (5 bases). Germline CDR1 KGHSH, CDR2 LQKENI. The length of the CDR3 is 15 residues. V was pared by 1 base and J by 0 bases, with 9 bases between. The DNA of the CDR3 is TGTGCCAGCTCACCACGACAGAACCCTAACTATGGCTACACCTTC. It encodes CASSPRQNPNYGYTF.

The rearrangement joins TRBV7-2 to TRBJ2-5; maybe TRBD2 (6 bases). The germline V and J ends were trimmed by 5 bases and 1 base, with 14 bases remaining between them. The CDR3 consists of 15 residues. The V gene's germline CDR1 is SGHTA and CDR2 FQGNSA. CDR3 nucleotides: TGTGCCAGCAGCCCCACCGGGACTGGCCAAGAGACCCAGTACTTC. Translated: CASSPTGTGQETQYF.

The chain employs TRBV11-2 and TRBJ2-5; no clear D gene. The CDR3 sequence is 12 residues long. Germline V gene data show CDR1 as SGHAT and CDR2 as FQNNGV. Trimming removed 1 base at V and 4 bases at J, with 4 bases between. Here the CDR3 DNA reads TGTGCCAGCAGCTTAGTTATAGAGACCCAGTACTTC. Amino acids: CASSLVIETQYF.

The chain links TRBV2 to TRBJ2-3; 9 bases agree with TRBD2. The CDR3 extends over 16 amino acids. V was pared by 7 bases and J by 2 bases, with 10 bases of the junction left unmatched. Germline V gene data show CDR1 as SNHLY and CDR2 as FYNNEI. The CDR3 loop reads CASKLSLAGNTDTQYF. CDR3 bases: TGTGCCAGCAAATTGTCCCTAGCGGGGAACACAGATACGCAGTATTTT.

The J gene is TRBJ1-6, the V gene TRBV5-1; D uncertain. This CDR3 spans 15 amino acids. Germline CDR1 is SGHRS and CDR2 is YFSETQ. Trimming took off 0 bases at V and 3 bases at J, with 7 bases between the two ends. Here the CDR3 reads CASSLGQDYNSPLHF. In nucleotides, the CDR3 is TGCGCCAGCAGCTTGGGGCAGGACTATAATTCACCCCTCCACTTT. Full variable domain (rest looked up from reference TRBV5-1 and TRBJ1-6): KAGVTQTPRYLIKTRGQQVTLSCSPISGHRSVSWYQQTPGQGLQFLFEYFSETQRNKGNFPGRFSGRQFSNSRSEMNVSTLELGDSALYLCASSLGQDYNSPLHFGNGTRLTVT.

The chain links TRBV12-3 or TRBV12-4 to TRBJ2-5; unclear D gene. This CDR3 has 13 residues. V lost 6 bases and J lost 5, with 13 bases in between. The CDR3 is CASSLSPEETQYF. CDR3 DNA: TGTGCCAGCAGCCTGAGTCCCGAGGAGACCCAGTACTTC.

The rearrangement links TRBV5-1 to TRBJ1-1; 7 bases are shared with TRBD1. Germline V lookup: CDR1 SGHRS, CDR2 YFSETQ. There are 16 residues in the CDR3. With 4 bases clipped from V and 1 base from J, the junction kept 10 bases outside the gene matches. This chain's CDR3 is CASSPGTALKNTEAFF. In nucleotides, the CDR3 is TGCGCCAGCAGCCCCGGGACAGCATTAAAGAACACTGAAGCTTTCTTT.

CDR3 DNA: TGCGCCAGCAGCTTGGGGAGGGGGCGGACGAACACTGAAGCTTTCTTT. Protein product: CASSLGRGRTNTEAFF. J is TRBJ1-1 and V is TRBV5-1; TRBD1 agrees at 7 bases. This CDR3 spans 16 amino acids. Germline loops: CDR1 SGHRS, CDR2 YFSETQ. V dropped 0 bases and J dropped 1; count of bases not matched to a gene: 6.

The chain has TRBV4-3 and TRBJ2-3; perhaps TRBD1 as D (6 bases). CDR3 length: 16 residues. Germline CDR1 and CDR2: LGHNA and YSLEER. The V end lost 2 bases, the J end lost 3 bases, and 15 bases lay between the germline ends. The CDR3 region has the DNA TGCGCCAGCAGCCAATCAACCGGGACACCAACAGATACGCAGTATTTT. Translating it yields CASSQSTGTPTDTQYF.

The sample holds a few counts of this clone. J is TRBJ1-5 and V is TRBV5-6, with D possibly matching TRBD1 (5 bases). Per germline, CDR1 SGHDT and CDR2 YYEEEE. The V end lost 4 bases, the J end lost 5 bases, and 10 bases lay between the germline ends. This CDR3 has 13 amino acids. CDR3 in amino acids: CASSLTGDQPQHF. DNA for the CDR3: TGTGCCAGCAGCCTGACGGGGGATCAGCCCCAGCATTTT.

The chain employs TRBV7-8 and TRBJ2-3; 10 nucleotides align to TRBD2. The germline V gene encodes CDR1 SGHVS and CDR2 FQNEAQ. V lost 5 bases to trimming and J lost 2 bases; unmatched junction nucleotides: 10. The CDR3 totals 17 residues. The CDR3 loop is CASSTGTSVGATDTQYF. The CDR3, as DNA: TGTGCCAGCAGCACTGGGACTAGCGTAGGGGCCACAGATACGCAGTATTTT.

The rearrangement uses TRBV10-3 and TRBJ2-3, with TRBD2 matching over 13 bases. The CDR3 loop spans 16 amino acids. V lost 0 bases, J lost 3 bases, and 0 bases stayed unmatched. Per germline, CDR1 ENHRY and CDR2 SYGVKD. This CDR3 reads CAISESTSGGTDTQYF. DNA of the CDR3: TGTGCCATCAGTGAGTCGACTAGCGGGGGGACAGATACGCAGTATTTT.

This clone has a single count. The CDR3 spells CASSQDFSSGGELFF. In DNA, the CDR3 is TGTGCCAGCAGCCAAGATTTTTCGTCAGGCGGGGAGCTGTTTTTT. The V call is TRBV3-1 (or the pseudogene TRBV3-2), the J call TRBJ2-2; D remains ambiguous. CDR1 LGHDT and CDR2 YNNKEL come from the germline V gene (reference sequence). This CDR3 has 15 residues. Trimming removed 0 bases from V and 7 bases from J, with 12 bases in between.

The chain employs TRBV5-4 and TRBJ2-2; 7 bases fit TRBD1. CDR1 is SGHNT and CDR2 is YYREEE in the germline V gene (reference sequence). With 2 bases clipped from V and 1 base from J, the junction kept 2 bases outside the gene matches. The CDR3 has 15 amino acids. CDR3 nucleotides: TGTGCCAGCAGCTTCGACAGGGTGAACACCGGGGAGCTGTTTTTT. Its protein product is CASSFDRVNTGELFF.